This T cell receptor beta chain stems from a study of cytomegalovirus exposure and HLA in healthy donors. The table lists this clone with a count of one. In germline, CDR1 is SEHNR, CDR2 FQNEAQ (reference sequence). Unmatched junction bases numbered 3, after V lost 1 base and J lost 3 bases. This CDR3 is built from 14 residues. This PCR relied on a set of 60 Vbeta primers and 13 Jbeta primers. Here immunoSEQ multiplex PCR was the method, and the copy in TCRdb shows in-frame clones only, minus some. The repertoire includes about 82,000 clones, less than 80% of them detected once, and 20% to 25% sits in the top ten.

The sequence derives from a woman aged 45-65 years in good health and CMV-seropositive. Material for sequencing was PBMCs. V and J are TRBV7-9 and TRBJ2-7; 7 nucleotides align to TRBD1. DNA for the CDR3: TGTGCCAGCAGCTTAGAGGGACAGAACTACGAGCAGTACTTC. Translation gives CASSLEGQNYEQYF.